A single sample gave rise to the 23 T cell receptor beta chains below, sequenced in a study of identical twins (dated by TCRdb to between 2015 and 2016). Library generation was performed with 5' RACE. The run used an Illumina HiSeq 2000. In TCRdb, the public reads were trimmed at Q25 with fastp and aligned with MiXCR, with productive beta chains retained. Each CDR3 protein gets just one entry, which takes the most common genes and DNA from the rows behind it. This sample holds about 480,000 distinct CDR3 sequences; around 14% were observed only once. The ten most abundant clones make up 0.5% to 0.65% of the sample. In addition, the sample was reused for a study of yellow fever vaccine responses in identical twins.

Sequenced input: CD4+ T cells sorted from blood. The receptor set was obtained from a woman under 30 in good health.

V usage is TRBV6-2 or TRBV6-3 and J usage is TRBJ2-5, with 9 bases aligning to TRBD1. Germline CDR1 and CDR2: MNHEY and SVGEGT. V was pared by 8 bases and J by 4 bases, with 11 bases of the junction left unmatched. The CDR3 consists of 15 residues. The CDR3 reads CASQAEQGARETQYF. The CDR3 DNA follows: TGTGCCAGCCAGGCCGAACAGGGGGCGAGAGAGACCCAGTACTTC.

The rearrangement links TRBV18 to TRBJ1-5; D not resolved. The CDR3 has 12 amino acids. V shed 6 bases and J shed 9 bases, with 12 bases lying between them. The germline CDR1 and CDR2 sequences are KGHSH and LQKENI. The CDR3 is CASSHDPGPQHF. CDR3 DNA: TGTGCCAGCTCTCACGACCCCGGGCCCCAGCATTTT.

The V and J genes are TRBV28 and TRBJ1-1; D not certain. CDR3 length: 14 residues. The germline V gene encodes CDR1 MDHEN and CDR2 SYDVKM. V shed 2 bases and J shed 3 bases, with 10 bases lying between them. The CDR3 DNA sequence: TGTGCCAGCAGTTTAGTCCGGTGGGACACTGAAGCTTTCTTT. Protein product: CASSLVRWDTEAFF.

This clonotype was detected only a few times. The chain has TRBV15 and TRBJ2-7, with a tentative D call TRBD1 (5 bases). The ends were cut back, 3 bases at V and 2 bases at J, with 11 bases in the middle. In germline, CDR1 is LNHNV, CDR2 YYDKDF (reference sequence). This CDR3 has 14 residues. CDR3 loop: CATSSERGPYEQYF. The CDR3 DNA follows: TGTGCCACCAGCAGCGAAAGGGGTCCCTACGAGCAGTACTTC.

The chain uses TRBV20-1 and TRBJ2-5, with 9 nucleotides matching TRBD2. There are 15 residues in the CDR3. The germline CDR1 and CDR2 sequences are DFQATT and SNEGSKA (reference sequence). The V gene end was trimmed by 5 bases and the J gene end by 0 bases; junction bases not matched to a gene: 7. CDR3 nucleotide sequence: TGCAGTGCTTTTAGCGGGGGCCAGTACCAAGAGACCCAGTACTTC. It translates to CSAFSGGQYQETQYF.

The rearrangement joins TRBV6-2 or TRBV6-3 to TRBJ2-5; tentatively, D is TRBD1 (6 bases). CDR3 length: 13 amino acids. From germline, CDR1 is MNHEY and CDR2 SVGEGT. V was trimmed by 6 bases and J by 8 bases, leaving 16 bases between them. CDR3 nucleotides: TGTGCCAGCAGCCCAAACGGGACACCTACCCAGTACTTC. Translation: CASSPNGTPTQYF.

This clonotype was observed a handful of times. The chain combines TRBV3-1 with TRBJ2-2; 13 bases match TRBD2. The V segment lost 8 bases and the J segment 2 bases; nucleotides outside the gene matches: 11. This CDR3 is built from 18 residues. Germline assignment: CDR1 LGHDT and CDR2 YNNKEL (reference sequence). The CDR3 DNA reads TGTGCCAGCGGAATGACTAGCGGGGGGAACTTAAACACCGGGGAGCTGTTTTTT. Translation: CASGMTSGGNLNTGELFF.

CDR3 bases: TGTGCCAGCAGTGGCCTTGGGGCTATTAATTACAATGAGCAGTTCTTC. It specifies CASSGLGAINYNEQFF. The V gene is TRBV6-2 or TRBV6-3, the J gene TRBJ2-1, with D tentatively TRBD1 (5 bases). CDR3 length: 16 residues. Trimming took off 5 bases at V and 4 bases at J, with 18 bases between the two ends. Germline assignment: CDR1 MNHEY and CDR2 SVGEGT.

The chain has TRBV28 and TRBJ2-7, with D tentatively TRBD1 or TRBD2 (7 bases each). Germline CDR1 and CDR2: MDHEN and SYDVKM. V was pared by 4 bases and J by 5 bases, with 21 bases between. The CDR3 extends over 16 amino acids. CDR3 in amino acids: CASSSLSGGAFNEQYF. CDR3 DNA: TGTGCCAGCAGTTCTCTATCAGGGGGGGCCTTTAACGAGCAGTACTTC.

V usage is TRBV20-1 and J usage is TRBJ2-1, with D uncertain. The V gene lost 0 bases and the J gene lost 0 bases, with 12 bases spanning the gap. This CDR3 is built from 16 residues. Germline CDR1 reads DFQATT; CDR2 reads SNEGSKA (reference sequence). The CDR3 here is CSARDFRPSSYNEQFF. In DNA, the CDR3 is TGCAGTGCTAGAGACTTCAGGCCGAGCTCCTACAATGAGCAGTTCTTC.

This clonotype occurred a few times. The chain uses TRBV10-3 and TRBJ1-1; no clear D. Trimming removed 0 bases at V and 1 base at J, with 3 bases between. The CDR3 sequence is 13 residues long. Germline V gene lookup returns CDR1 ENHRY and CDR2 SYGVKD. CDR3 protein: CAISESTNTEAFF. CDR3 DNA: TGTGCCATCAGTGAGTCGACGAACACTGAAGCTTTCTTT.

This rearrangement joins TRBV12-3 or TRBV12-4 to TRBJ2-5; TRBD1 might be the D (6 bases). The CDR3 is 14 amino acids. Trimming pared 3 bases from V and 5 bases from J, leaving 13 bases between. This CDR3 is CASSFLGAEETQYF. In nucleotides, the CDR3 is TGTGCCAGCAGTTTTTTGGGGGCAGAGGAGACCCAGTACTTC.

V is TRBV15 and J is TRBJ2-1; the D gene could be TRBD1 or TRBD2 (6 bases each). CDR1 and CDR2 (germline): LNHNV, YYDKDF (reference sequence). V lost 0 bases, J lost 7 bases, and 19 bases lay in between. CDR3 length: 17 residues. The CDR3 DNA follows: TGTGCCACCAGCAGAGATGCTTCTGAGGGGGGTAGAAATGAGCAGTTCTTC. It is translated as CATSRDASEGGRNEQFF.

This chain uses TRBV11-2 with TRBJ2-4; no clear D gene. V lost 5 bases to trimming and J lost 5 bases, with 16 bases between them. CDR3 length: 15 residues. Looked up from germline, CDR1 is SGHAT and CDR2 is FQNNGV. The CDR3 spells CASSLQTRLQNIQYF. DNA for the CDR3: TGTGCCAGCAGCCTCCAAACCCGGCTCCAAAACATTCAGTACTTC.

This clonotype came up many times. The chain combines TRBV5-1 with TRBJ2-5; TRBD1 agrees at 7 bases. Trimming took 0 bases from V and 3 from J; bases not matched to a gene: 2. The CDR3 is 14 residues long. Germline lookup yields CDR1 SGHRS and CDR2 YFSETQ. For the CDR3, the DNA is TGCGCCAGCAGCTTGGCCGGGACAGAAGAGACCCAGTACTTC. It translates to CASSLAGTEETQYF.

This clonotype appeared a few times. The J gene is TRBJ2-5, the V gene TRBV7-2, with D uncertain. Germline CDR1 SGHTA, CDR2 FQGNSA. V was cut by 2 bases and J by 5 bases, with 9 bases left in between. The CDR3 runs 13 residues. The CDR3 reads CASSLNPSETQYF. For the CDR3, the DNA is TGTGCCAGCAGCTTAAATCCCTCGGAGACCCAGTACTTC.

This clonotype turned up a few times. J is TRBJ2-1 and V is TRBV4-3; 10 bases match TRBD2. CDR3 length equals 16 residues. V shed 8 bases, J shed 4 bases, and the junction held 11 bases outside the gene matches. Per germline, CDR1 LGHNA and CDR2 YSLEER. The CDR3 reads CASSAEREGLYNEQFF. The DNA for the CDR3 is TGCGCCAGCTCAGCGGAGCGGGAGGGCCTGTACAATGAGCAGTTCTTC.

In DNA form, the CDR3 reads TGCGCCAGCAGTCTTTTCTTGACAGGGTTTTGCTACGAGCAGTACTTC. Encoded protein: CASSLFLTGFCYEQYF. This sequence joins TRBV23-1 and TRBJ2-7; the match to TRBD1 covers 7 bases. TRBV23-1 is an ORF; its function is uncertain. V was clipped by 4 bases and J by 3 bases; unmatched bases: 12. The CDR3 has 16 residues.

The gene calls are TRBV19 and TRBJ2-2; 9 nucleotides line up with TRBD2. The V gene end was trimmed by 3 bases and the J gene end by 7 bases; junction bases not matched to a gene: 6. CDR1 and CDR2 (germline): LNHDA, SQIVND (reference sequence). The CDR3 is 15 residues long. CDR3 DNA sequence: TGTGCCAGTAGTATGTGGCGGGAGGGGAACGGGGAGCTGTTTTTT. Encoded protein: CASSMWREGNGELFF.

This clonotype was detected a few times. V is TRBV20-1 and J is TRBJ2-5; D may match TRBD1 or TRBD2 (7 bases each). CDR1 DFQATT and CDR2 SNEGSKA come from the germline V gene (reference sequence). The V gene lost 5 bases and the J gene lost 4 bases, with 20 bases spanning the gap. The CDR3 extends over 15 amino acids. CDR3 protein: CSASQTSPGGETQYF. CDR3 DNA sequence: TGCAGTGCTTCCCAGACTAGCCCAGGGGGAGAGACCCAGTACTTC.

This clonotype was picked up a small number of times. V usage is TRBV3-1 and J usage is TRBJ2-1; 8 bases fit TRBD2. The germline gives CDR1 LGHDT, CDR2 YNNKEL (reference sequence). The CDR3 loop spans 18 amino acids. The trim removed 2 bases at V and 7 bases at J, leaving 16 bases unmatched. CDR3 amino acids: CASSQYSPAGDPRNEQFF. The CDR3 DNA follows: TGTGCCAGCAGCCAATATTCCCCAGCGGGAGACCCTAGGAATGAGCAGTTCTTC.

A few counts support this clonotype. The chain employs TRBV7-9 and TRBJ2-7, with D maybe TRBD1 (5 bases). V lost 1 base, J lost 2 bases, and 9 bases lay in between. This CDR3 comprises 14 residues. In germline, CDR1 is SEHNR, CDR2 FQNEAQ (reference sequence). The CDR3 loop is CASSLEPGPYEQYF. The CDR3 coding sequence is TGTGCCAGCAGCTTAGAACCAGGGCCCTACGAGCAGTACTTC.

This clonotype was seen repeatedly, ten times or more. CDR3 region: CASSYRGYEQYF. CDR3 in DNA: TGTGCCAGCAGTTACAGGGGTTACGAGCAGTACTTC. The chain is built from TRBV12-3 or TRBV12-4 and TRBJ2-7; the match to TRBD1 covers 7 bases. CDR3 size: 12 residues. V lost 4 bases, J lost 4 bases, and 1 base stayed unmatched.